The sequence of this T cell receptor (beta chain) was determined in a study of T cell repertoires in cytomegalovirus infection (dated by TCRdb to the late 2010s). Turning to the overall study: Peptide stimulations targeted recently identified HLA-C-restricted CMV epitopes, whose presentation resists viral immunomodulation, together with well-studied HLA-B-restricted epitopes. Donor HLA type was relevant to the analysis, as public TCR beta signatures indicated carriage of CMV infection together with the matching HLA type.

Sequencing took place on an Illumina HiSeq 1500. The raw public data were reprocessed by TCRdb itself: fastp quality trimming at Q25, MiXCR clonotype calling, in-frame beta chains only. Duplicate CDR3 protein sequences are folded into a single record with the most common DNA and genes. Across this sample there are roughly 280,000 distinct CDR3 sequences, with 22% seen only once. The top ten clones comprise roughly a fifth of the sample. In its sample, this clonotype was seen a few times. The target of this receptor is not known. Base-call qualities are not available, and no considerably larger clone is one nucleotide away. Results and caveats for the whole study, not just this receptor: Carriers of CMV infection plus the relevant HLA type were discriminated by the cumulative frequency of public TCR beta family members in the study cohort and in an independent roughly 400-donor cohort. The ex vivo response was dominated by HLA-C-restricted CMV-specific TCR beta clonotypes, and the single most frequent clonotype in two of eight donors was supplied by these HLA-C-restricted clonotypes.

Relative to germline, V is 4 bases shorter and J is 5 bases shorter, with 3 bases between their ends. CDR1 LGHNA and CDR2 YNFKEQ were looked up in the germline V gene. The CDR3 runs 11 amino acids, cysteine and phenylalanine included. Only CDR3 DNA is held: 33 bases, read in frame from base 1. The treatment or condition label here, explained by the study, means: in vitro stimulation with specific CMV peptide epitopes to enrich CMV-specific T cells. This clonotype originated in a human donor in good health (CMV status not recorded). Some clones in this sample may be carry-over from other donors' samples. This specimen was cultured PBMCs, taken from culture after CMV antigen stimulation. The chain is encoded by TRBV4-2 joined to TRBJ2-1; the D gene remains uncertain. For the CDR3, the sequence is CASSRNNEQFF. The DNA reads TGTGCCAGCAGCCGTAACAATGAGCAGTTCTTC.